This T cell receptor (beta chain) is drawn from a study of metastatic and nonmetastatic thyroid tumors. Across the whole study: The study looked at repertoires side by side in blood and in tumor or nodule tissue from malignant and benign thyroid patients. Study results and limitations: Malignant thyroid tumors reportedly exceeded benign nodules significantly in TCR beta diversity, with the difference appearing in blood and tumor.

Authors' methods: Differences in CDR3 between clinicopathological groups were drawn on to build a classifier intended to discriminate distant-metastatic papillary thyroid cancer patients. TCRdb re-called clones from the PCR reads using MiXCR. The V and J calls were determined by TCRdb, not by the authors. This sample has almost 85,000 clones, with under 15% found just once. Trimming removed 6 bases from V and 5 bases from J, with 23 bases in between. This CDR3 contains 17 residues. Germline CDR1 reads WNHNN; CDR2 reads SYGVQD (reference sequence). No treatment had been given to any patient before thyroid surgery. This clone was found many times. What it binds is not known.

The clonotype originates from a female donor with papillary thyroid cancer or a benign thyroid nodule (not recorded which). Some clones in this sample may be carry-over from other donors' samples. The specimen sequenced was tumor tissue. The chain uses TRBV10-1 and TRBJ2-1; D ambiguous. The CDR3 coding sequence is TGCGCCAGCAGGCCAGAACCAGCAACTACTAAAGACAATGAGCAGTTCTTC. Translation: CASRPEPATTKDNEQFF.